The sequence of this TCR beta chain was determined in a study of cytomegalovirus exposure and HLA in healthy donors. Comments on this clone: The antigen is undetermined.

Per the germline V gene, CDR1 is SQVTM and CDR2 is ANQGSEA. Trimming pared 6 bases from V and 0 bases from J, leaving 12 bases between. The CDR3 extends over 13 amino acids. Whole-study results and caveats: There were 164 TCR beta chains listed as cytomegalovirus-associated.

A multiplex PCR was run with 60 Vbeta primers and 13 Jbeta primers. Clones were read by immunoSEQ multiplex PCR, and TCRdb kept only the in-frame ones, dropping some. The profile shows roughly 180,000 clones, 78% of them singletons. V usage is TRBV29-1 and J usage is TRBJ2-7; D perhaps matches TRBD2 (6 bases). The material sequenced was PBMCs. The TCR originated in a female donor in good health and CMV-seronegative. The CDR3 DNA reads TGCAGCGTGCGCGGGACTCTCTCCTACGAGCAGTACTTC. This encodes CSVRGTLSYEQYF.